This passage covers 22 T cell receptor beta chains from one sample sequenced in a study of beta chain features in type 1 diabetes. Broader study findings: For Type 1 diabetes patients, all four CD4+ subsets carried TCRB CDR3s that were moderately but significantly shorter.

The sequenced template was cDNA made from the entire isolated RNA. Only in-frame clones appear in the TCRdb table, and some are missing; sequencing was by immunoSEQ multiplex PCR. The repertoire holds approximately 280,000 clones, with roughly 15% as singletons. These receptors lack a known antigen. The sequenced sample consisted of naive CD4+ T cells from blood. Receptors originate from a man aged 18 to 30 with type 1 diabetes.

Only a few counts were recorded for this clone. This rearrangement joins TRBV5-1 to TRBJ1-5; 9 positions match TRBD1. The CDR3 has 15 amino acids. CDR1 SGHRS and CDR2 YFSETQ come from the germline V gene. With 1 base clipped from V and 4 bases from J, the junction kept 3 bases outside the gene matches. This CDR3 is CASSLMTGGNQPQHF. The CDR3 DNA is TGCGCCAGCAGCTTGATGACAGGGGGTAATCAGCCCCAGCATTTT.

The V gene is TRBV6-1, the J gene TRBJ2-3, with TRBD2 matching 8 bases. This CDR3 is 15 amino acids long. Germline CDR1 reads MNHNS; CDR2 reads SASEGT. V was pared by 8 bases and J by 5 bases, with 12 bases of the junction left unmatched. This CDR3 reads CASGLAGPGIDTQYF. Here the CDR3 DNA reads TGTGCCAGCGGATTAGCGGGGCCCGGAATAGATACGCAGTATTTT.

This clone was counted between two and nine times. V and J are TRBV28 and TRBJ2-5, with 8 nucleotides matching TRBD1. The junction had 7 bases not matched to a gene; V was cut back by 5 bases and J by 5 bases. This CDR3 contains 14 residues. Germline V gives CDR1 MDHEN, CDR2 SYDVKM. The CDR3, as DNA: TGTGCCAGCAGTCACGGACAGGGAAGGGAGACCCAGTACTTC. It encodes CASSHGQGRETQYF.

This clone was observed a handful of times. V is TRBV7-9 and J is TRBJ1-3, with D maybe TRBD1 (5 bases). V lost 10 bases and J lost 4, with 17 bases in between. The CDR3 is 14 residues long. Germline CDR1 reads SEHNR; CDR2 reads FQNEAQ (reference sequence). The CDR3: CATMLKGSGNTIYF. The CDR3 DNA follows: TGTGCCACCATGTTGAAGGGGTCGGGAAACACCATATATTTT.

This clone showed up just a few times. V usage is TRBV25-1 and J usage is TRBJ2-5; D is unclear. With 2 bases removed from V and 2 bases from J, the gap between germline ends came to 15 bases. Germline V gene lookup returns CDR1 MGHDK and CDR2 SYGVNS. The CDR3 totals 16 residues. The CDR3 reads CASSEGLKAGQETQYF. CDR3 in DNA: TGTGCCAGCAGTGAAGGCCTAAAGGCAGGACAAGAGACCCAGTACTTC.

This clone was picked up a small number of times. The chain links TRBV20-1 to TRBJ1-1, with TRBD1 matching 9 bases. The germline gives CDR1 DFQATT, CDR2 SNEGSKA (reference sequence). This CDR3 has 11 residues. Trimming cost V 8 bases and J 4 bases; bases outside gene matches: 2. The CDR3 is CSSTGGTEAFF. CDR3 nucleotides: TGCAGTTCGACAGGGGGCACTGAAGCTTTCTTT.

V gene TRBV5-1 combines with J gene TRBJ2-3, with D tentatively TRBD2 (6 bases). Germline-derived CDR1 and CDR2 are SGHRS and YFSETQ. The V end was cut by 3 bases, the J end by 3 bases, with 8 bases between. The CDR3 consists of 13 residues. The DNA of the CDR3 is TGCGCCAGCAGCTATCGGGGGACAGATACGCAGTATTTT. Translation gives CASSYRGTDTQYF.

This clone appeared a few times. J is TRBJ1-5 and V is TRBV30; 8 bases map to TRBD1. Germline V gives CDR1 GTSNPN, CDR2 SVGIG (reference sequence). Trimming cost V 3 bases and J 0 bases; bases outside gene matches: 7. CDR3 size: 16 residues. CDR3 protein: CAWRSQGAYSNQPQHF. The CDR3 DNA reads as TGTGCCTGGAGGAGTCAGGGGGCCTATAGCAATCAGCCCCAGCATTTT.

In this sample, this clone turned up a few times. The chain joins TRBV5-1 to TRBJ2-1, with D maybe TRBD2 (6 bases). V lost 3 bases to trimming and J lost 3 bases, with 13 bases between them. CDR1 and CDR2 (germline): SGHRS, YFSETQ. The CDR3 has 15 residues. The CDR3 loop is CASSSPYSGYNEQFF. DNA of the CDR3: TGCGCCAGCAGCTCGCCATATAGCGGCTACAATGAGCAGTTCTTC. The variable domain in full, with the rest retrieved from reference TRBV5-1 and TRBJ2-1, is KAGVTQTPRYLIKTRGQQVTLSCSPISGHRSVSWYQQTPGQGLQFLFEYFSETQRNKGNFPGRFSGRQFSNSRSEMNVSTLELGDSALYLCASSSPYSGYNEQFFGPGTRLTVL.

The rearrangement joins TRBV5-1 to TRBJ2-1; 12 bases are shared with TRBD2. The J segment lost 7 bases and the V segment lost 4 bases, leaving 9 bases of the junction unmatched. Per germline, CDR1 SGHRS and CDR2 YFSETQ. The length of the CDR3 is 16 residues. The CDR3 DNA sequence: TGCGCCAGCAGCGCGAGACTAGCGGGAGTATCAAATGAGCAGTTCTTC. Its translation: CASSARLAGVSNEQFF.

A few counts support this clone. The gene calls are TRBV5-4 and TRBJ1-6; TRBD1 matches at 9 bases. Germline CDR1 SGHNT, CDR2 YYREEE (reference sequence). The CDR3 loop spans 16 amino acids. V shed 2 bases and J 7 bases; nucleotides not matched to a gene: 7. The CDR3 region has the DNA TGTGCCAGCAGCTTATACAGGGGGCTGAGGAATTCACCCCTCCACTTT. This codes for CASSLYRGLRNSPLHF.

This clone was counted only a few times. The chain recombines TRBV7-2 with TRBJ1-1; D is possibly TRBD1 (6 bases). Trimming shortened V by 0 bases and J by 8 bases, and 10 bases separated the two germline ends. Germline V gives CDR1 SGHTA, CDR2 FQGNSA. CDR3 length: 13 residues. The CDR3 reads CASSLAQGVEAFF. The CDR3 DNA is TGTGCCAGCAGCTTAGCACAGGGAGTGGAAGCTTTCTTT.

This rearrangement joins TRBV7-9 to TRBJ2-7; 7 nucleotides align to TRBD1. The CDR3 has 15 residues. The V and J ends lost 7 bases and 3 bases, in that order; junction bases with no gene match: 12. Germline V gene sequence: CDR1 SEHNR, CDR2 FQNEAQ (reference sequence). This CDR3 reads CASNRRTGPNYEQYF. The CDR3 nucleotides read TGTGCCAGCAACCGGCGGACAGGTCCCAACTACGAGCAGTACTTC.

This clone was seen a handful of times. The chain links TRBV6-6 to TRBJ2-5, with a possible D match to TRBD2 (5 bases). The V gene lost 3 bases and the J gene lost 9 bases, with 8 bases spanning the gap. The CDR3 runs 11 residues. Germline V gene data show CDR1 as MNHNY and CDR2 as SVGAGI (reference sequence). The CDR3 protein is CASSYQEAQYF. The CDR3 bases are TGTGCCAGCAGTTATCAGGAGGCCCAGTACTTC.

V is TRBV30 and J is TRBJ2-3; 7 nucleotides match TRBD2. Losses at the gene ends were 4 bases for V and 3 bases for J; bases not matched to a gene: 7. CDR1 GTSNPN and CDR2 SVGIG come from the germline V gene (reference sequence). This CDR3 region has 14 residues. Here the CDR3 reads CAWKAAGPTDTQYF. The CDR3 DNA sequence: TGTGCCTGGAAGGCAGCGGGACCTACAGATACGCAGTATTTT.

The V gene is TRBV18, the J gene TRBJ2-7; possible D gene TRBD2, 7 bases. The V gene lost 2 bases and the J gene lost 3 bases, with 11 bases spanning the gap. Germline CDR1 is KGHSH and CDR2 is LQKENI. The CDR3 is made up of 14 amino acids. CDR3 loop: CASSPAGAHYEQYF. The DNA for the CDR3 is TGTGCCAGCTCACCAGCGGGGGCCCACTACGAGCAGTACTTC.

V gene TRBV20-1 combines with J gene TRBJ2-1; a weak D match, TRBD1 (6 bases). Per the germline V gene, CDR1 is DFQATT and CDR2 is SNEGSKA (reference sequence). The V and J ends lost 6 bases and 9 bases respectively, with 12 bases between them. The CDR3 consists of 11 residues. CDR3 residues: CSANRVGEQFF. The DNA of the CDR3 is TGCAGTGCAAACAGGGTGGGTGAGCAGTTCTTC.

Written as DNA, the CDR3 is TGTGCCAGCAGTTCACAGGGCTCCTATGGCTACACCTTC. It encodes CASSSQGSYGYTF. J is TRBJ1-2 and V is TRBV6-5; possible D gene TRBD1, 6 bases. The V and J ends lost 4 bases and 4 bases respectively, with 10 bases between them. Germline V lookup: CDR1 MNHEY, CDR2 SVGAGI. This CDR3 comprises 13 residues.

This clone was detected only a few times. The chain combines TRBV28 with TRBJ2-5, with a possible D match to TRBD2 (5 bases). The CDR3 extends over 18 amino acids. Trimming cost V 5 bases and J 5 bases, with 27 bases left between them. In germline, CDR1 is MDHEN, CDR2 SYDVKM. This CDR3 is CASSLGPGGPAFGETQYF. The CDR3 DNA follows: TGTGCCAGCAGTCTAGGTCCCGGAGGCCCTGCGTTTGGGGAGACCCAGTACTTC. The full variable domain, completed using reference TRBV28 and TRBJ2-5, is DVKVTQSSRYLVKRTGEKVFLECVQDMDHENMFWYRQDPGLGLRLIYFSYDVKMKEKGDIPEGYSVSREKKERFSLILESASTNQTSMYLCASSLGPGGPAFGETQYFGPGTRLLVL.

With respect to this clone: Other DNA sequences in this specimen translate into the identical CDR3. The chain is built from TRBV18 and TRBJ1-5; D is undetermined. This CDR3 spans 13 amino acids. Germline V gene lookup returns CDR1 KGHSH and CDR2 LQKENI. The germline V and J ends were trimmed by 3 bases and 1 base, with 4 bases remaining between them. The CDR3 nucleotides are TGTGCCAGCTCACCGGAGAGCAATCAGCCCCAGCATTTT. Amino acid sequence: CASSPESNQPQHF.

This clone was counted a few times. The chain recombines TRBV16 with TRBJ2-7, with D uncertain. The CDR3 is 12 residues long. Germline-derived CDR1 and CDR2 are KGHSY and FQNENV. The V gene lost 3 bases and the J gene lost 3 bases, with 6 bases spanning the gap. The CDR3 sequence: CASSHAGYEQYF. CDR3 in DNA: TGTGCCAGCAGCCATGCAGGCTACGAGCAGTACTTC. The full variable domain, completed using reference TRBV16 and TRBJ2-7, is GEEVAQTPKHLVRGEGQKAKLYCAPIKGHSYVFWYQQVLKNEFKFLISFQNENVFDETGMPKERFSAKCLPNSPCSLEIQATKLEDSAVYFCASSHAGYEQYFGPGTRLTVT.

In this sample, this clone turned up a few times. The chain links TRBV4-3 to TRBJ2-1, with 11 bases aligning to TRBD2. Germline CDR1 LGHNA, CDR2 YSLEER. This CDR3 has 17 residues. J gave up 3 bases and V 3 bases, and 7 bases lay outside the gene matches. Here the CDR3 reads CASSHGLTSGVYNEQFF. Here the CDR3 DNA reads TGCGCCAGCAGCCATGGGCTGACTAGCGGGGTCTACAATGAGCAGTTCTTC.